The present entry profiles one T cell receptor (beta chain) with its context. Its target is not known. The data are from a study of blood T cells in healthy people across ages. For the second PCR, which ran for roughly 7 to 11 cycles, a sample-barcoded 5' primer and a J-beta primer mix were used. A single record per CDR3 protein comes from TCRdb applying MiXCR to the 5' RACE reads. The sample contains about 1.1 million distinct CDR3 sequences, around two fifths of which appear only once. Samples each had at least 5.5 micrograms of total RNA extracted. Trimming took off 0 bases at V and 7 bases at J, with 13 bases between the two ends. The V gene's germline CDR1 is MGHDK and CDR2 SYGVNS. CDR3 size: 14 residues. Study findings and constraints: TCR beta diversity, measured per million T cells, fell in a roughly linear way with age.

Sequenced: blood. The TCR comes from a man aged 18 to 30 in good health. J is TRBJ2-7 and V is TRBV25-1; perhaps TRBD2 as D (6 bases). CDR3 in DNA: TGTGCCAGCAGTGAATATAGGGGAGGCGATGAGCAGTACTTC. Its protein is CASSEYRGGDEQYF.